Detailed here is one TCR beta chain. Its cognate antigen is unknown. This record belongs to a study of cytomegalovirus exposure and HLA in healthy donors. Study findings and constraints: Overall, around 150 TCR beta chains were annotated as cytomegalovirus-associated.

This CDR3 has 14 residues. From germline, CDR1 is SGDLS and CDR2 YYNGEE. V was clipped by 4 bases and J by 1 base, with 12 bases between them. PCR involved 60 Vbeta and 13 Jbeta primers. TCRdb's copy holds only in-frame clones and misses some; the assay was immunoSEQ multiplex PCR. Seen here are about 67,000 clones, around 89% observed once, and the top ten hold about 12%. The sample consisted of PBMCs. The sequence was collected from a woman younger than 45 in good health and CMV-seropositive. The V gene is TRBV9, the J gene TRBJ2-7; perhaps TRBD1 as D (5 bases). The CDR3 here is CASSKRQGSYEQYF. The CDR3 DNA is TGTGCCAGCAGCAAAAGGCAGGGATCCTACGAGCAGTACTTC. Variable domain in full (rest from reference TRBV9 and TRBJ2-7): DSGVTQTPKHLITATGQRVTLRCSPRSGDLSVYWYQQSLDQGLQFLIQYYNGEERAKGNILERFSAQQFPDLHSELNLSSLELGDSALYFCASSKRQGSYEQYFGPGTRLTVT.